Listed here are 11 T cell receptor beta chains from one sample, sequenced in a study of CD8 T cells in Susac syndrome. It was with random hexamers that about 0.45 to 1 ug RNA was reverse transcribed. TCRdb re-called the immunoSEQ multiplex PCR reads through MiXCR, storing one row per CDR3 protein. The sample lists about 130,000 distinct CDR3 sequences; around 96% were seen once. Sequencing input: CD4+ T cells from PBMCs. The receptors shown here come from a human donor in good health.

CDR3 region: CASSLSRPTDTQYF. CDR3 DNA: TGTGCCAGCTCGCTATCGCGGCCCACAGATACGCAGTATTTT. The chain combines TRBV27 with TRBJ2-3; D remains unclear. Germline assignment: CDR1 MNHEY and CDR2 SMNVEV (reference sequence). Trimming pared 8 bases from V and 2 bases from J, leaving 14 bases between. This CDR3 is built from 14 residues.

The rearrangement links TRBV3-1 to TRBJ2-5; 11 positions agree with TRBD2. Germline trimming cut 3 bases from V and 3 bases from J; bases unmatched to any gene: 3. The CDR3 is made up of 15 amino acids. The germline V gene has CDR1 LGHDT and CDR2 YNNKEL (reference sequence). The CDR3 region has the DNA TGTGCCAGCAGCCAGGGGACTAGCGGAGAAGAGACCCAGTACTTC. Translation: CASSQGTSGEETQYF.

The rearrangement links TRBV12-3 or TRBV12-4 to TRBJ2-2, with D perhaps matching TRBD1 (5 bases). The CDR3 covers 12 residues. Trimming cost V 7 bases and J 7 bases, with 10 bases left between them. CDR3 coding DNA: TGTGCCAGCAACCTAAGGGGCGGGGAGCTGTTTTTT. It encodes CASNLRGGELFF.

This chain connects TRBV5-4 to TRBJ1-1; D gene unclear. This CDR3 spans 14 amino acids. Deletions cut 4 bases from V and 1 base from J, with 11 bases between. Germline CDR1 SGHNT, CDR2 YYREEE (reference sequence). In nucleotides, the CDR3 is TGTGCCAGCAGCACCTTTAGGGAGAACACTGAAGCTTTCTTT. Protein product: CASSTFRENTEAFF.

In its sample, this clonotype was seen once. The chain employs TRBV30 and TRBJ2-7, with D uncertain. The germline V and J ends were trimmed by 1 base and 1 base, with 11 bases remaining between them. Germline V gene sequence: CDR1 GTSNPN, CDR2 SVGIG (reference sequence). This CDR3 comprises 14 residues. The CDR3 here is CAWSEEFNSYEQYF. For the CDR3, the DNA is TGTGCCTGGAGTGAGGAGTTTAATTCCTACGAGCAGTACTTC.

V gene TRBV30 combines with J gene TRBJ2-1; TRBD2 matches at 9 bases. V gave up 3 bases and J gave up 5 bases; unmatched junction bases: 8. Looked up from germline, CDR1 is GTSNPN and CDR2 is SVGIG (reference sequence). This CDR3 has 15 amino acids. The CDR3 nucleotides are TGTGCCTGGAGAGGGGCTAGCGGGACCCACAATGAGCAGTTCTTC. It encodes CAWRGASGTHNEQFF.

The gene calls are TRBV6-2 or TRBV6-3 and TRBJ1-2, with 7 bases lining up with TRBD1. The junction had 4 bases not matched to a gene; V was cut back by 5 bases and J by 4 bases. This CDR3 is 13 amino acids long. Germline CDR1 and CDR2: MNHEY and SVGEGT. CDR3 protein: CASSQDRIYGYTF. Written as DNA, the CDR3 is TGTGCCAGCAGTCAGGACAGGATCTATGGCTACACCTTC.

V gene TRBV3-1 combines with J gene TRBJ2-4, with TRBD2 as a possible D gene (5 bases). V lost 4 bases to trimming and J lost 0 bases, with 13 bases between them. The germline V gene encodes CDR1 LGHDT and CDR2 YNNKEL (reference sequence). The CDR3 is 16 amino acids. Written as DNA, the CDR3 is TGTGCCAGCAGCCCGTCCCCAGGACTAGCCAAAAACATTCAGTACTTC. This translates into CASSPSPGLAKNIQYF.

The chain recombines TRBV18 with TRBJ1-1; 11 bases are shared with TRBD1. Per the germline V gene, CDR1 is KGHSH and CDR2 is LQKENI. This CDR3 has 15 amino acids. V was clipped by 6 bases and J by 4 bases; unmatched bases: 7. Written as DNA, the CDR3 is TGTGCCAGCTCCCAAGGACAGGGGGCGATCACTGAAGCTTTCTTT. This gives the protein CASSQGQGAITEAFF. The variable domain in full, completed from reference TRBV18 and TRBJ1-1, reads NAGVMQNPRHLVRRRGQEARLRCSPMKGHSHVYWYRQLPEEGLKFMVYLQKENIIDESGMPKERFSAEFPKEGPSILRIQQVVRGDSAAYFCASSQGQGAITEAFFGQGTRLTVV.

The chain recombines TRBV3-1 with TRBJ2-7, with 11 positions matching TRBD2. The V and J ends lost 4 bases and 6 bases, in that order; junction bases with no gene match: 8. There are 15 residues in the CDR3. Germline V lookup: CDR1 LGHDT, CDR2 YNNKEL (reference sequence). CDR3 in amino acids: CASSPIAGGPGEQYF. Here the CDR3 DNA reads TGTGCCAGCAGCCCAATAGCGGGAGGGCCTGGCGAGCAGTACTTC.

In nucleotides, the CDR3 is TGTGCCAGCAGTGAATCGCAGGGGGGGACCGGGGAGCTGTTTTTT. Translated, it gives CASSESQGGTGELFF. The chain has TRBV2 and TRBJ2-2, with D perhaps matching TRBD1 or TRBD2 (7 bases each). With 2 bases removed from V and 5 bases from J, the gap between germline ends came to 12 bases. Germline-derived CDR1 and CDR2 are SNHLY and FYNNEI. The CDR3 is 15 amino acids.